A selection of T cell receptor beta chains follows, all from one sample in a study of regulatory T cells in long-lasting Graves disease. TCRdb reprocessed the multiplex PCR reads via MiXCR and lists one record per CDR3 protein. This sample has about 470,000 distinct CDR3 sequences, with around 21% found just once. The specimen comprised peripheral blood mononuclear cells (PBMCs), sampled when the disease was refractory, from a patient treated with antithyroid drugs. These receptors all come from a female donor with Graves disease. Both conserved end residues are part of each CDR3. A D gene is named only where the DNA matches it firmly. For some rows the clone size is stated as once, few or many, or as a class when expanded; others skip it.

v_call	clone_size	j_call	d_call	cdr3_aa	cdr3_nt
TRBV7-9	many	TRBJ2-2	NA	CASSTTLAAGELFF	TGTGCCAGCAGCACGACGTTAGCTGCGGGGGAGCTGTTTTTT
TRBV12-3/TRBV12-4	many	TRBJ1-5	NA	CASRPNRPNQPQHF	TGTGCCAGCAGACCGAACAGGCCCAATCAGCCCCAGCATTTT
TRBV30	many	TRBJ2-2	NA	CAWSVWQAPGELFF	TGTGCCTGGAGTGTTTGGCAGGCCCCCGGGGAGCTGTTTTTT
TRBV30	few	TRBJ1-2	NA	CAWSEDSDYGYTF	TGTGCCTGGAGTGAGGACAGCGACTATGGCTACACCTTC
TRBV2	many	TRBJ1-5	NA	CASRARGVSNQPQHF	TGTGCCAGCAGAGCCCGCGGGGTAAGCAATCAGCCCCAGCATTTT
TRBV4-1	few	TRBJ2-3	NA	CASSQVSDGDTQYF	TGCGCCAGCAGCCAAGTCTCCGATGGAGATACGCAGTATTTT
TRBV20-1	few	TRBJ1-5	NA	CSARQGLFNQPQHF	TGCAGTGCTAGGCAGGGTCTCTTCAATCAGCCCCAGCATTTT
TRBV5-1	NA	TRBJ2-1	TRBD2	CASSLSGGAYNEQFF	TGCGCCAGCAGCTTGTCGGGAGGGGCCTACAATGAGCAGTTCTTC
TRBV2	few	TRBJ2-1	TRBD1	CASRLGQGARNEQFF	TGTGCCAGCAGGCTCGGGCAGGGGGCGCGGAATGAGCAGTTCTTC
TRBV7-2	NA	TRBJ2-4	NA	CASSLVGRGRAAKNIQYF	TGTGCCAGCAGCTTAGTGGGGCGGGGGCGCGCAGCCAAAAACATTCAGTACTTC
TRBV5-6	NA	TRBJ1-5	NA	CASSPQGEMDNQPQHF	TGTGCCAGCAGCCCACAGGGAGAGATGGACAATCAGCCCCAGCATTTT
TRBV14	few	TRBJ2-7	NA	CASSPIGESSYEQYF	TGTGCCAGCAGCCCCATAGGGGAGAGCTCCTACGAGCAGTACTTC
TRBV7-2	many	TRBJ1-5	NA	CASIAGPGSNQPQHF	TGTGCCAGCATAGCAGGGCCTGGAAGCAATCAGCCCCAGCATTTT
TRBV2	many	TRBJ2-7	TRBD1	CASRGTGAHEQYF	TGTGCCAGCAGAGGGACAGGGGCCCACGAGCAGTACTTC
TRBV6-5	many	TRBJ2-2	TRBD2	CASSYRASGNTGELFF	TGTGCCAGCAGTTACCGGGCTAGCGGTAACACCGGGGAGCTGTTTTTT
TRBV7-3	few	TRBJ2-3	TRBD2	CASSLSVLAGALDTQYF	TGTGCCAGCAGCTTAAGCGTGCTAGCGGGAGCTCTAGATACGCAGTATTTT
TRBV2	NA	TRBJ2-1	TRBD2	CASRLAGVYNEQFF	TGTGCCAGCAGACTAGCGGGAGTATACAATGAGCAGTTCTTC
TRBV7-3	NA	TRBJ2-2	NA	CASSLTVGGCTGELFF	TGTGCCAGCAGCTTAACAGTCGGAGGCTGCACCGGGGAGCTGTTTTTT
TRBV6-5	many	TRBJ2-7	TRBD2	CASSYGTSGSYEQYF	TGTGCCAGCAGCTACGGGACTAGCGGTTCCTACGAGCAGTACTTC
TRBV20-1	NA	TRBJ2-3	NA	CSARPGTSDPTQYF	TGCAGTGCTAGACCCGGGACATCCGATCCTACGCAGTATTTT
TRBV29-1	NA	TRBJ1-2	NA	CSVLPGTENYGYTF	TGCAGCGTACTCCCGGGGACCGAAAACTATGGCTACACCTTC
TRBV5-1	few	TRBJ1-5	TRBD1	CASSSRQGRNQPQHF	TGCGCCAGCAGCAGTAGACAGGGACGAAATCAGCCCCAGCATTTT